This TCR beta chain stems from a study of CD8 T cells in ankylosing spondylitis (dated by TCRdb to about 2017). A note on the overall study: To find TCR variants linked to disease, the study profiled T cell receptor beta repertoires in ankylosing spondylitis patients and healthy donors. Samples of peripheral blood were taken, and for ankylosing spondylitis patients, synovial fluid was collected as well. In total, the full study cohort was made up of 85 to 140 healthy donors and about two dozen ankylosing spondylitis patients.

This clonotype was observed a handful of times. It lacks a known antigen. Per-base qualities were not stored, and no clone one base away is much larger. The CDR3 spans 15 residues, from the cysteine through the phenylalanine. Only CDR3 DNA is held: 45 bases, read in frame from base 1. Relative to germline, V is 4 bases shorter and J is 6 bases shorter, with 19 bases between their ends. The sequencing machine was an Illumina HiSeq 2500. TCR beta libraries were prepared by quantitative 5'-RACE with molecular barcodes. On the study's bioinformatics: Disease-linked TCR variants were identified with a new computational method built on a probabilistic model of VDJ rearrangement. TCRdb trimmed public reads at Q25 via fastp, called clones via MiXCR and kept in-frame beta chains. Here each entry gathers all rows of one CDR3 protein and keeps the most common genes and DNA. None of the V and J calls come from the authors' own analysis; TCRdb made them. For this sample there are approximately 520,000 distinct CDR3 sequences; under 5.5% appear just once. In total, the top ten clones hold 3.5% of the sample.

Study-wide conclusions, independent of this receptor: Some of the motif variants had been reported before in the synovial fluid and blood of reactive arthritis patients, a finding that suggests common disease-initiation mechanisms. The disease-linked clones were reported to be significantly enriched in matched synovial fluid samples from ankylosing spondylitis patients. A TCR beta motif made up of several highly homologous amino acid variants appeared to be characteristic of blood from ankylosing spondylitis patients. The disease-linked clones had a CD8+ phenotype and were found at relatively low frequencies in peripheral blood.

The V and J segments used are TRBV12-3 or TRBV12-4 and TRBJ2-7; the D gene is possibly TRBD1, with 6 bases matching. The receptor was isolated from a male donor with ankylosing spondylitis. The sample comprised blood, either unsorted or a sorted T cell fraction (not recorded which). The nucleotide sequence reads TGTGCCAGCAGTTCCTGGGACAAAACGATGGGCGAGCAGTACTTC. This gives the protein CASSSWDKTMGEQYF.